These T cell receptor beta chains were read from a single sample in a study of control samples from healthy donors and cancer patients. Here immunoSEQ multiplex PCR was the method, and the copy in TCRdb shows in-frame clones only, minus some. The sample records about 130,000 clones, more than 85% being singletons. Sequenced material: blood. The receptor source for this set is a man aged 18 to 35 in good health. CDR3s include the opening cysteine and the closing phenylalanine or tryptophan. The D gene is left open where the match is weak. Some rows have no size entry. The others give once, few or many, or a class for an expanded clone.

abundance	v_gene	d_gene	len	j_gene	CDR3aa	CDR3nt
NA	TRBV25-1	NA	15	TRBJ2-7	CASSETRDTLEEQYF	TGTGCCAGCAGTGAGACCCGGGACACCTTGGAGGAGCAGTACTTC
NA	TRBV6-4	NA	15	TRBJ2-1	CASSELGGSYNEQFF	TGTGCCAGCAGTGAACTAGGAGGATCCTACAATGAGCAGTTCTTC
once	TRBV29-1	NA	14	TRBJ2-4	CSVLKSGAKNIQYF	TGCAGCGTCCTTAAATCAGGGGCCAAAAACATTCAGTACTTC
once	TRBV13	NA	19	TRBJ1-3	CASSAAYHGGLNSGNTIYF	TGTGCCAGCAGCGCCGCCTATCACGGGGGGCTTAACTCTGGAAACACCATATATTTT
NA	TRBV6-5	TRBD1	15	TRBJ2-2	CASNPTGGRTGELFF	TGTGCCAGCAACCCGACAGGGGGCAGGACCGGGGAGCTGTTTTTT
NA	TRBV7-3	NA	13	TRBJ1-1	CASSLVSRAEAFF	TGTGCCAGCAGCTTAGTCTCCAGGGCTGAAGCTTTCTTT
once	TRBV7-9	TRBD1	15	TRBJ1-4	CASSQTGGSNEKLFF	TGTGCCAGCAGCCAGACAGGGGGGTCTAATGAAAAACTGTTTTTT
NA	TRBV4-1	TRBD1	14	TRBJ1-2	CASSQETGDYGYTF	TGCGCCAGCAGCCAAGAGACAGGGGACTATGGCTACACCTTC
NA	TRBV6-2/TRBV6-3	NA	15	TRBJ2-7	CASSYNGQLSYEQYF	TGTGCCAGCAGTTATAATGGACAGCTCAGTTACGAGCAGTACTTC
NA	TRBV27	NA	17	TRBJ1-1	CASSSLLDMRPNTEAFF	TGTGCCAGCAGTTCTCTACTCGATATGCGTCCGAACACTGAAGCTTTCTTT
NA	TRBV6-6	NA	14	TRBJ2-7	CASSYSRSTYEQYF	TGTGCCAGCAGTTACTCGAGGAGTACCTACGAGCAGTACTTC
once	TRBV14	NA	16	TRBJ2-7	CASSPLDRGSSYEQYF	TGTGCCAGCAGCCCCCTAGATAGAGGGAGCTCCTACGAGCAGTACTTC
NA	TRBV10-2	TRBD2	17	TRBJ2-7	CASSESRPGLAGGEQYF	TGCGCCAGCAGTGAGTCGAGGCCCGGACTTGCCGGGGGGGAGCAGTACTTC
NA	TRBV20-1	NA	14	TRBJ2-7	CSASESAGTYEQYF	TGCAGTGCTAGTGAGAGTGCAGGTACCTACGAGCAGTACTTC
NA	TRBV18	NA	15	TRBJ2-5	CASSFPPTNKETQYF	TGTGCCAGCTCATTTCCCCCCACCAATAAAGAGACCCAGTACTTC
NA	TRBV9	NA	16	TRBJ1-3	CASSDFPAASGNTIYF	TGTGCCAGCAGCGACTTCCCGGCCGCCTCTGGAAACACCATATATTTT
NA	TRBV19	TRBD1	16	TRBJ1-1	CASSSPTGGLNTEAFF	TGTGCCAGTAGTTCACCGACAGGGGGCCTAAACACTGAAGCTTTCTTT
NA	TRBV6-5	NA	14	TRBJ1-1	CASSYSVSSTEAFF	TGTGCCAGCAGTTACTCCGTCTCTAGCACTGAAGCTTTCTTT
NA	TRBV10-3	NA	16	TRBJ1-1	CAISEVVPAVNTEAFF	TGTGCCATCAGTGAGGTGGTTCCGGCGGTGAACACTGAAGCTTTCTTT
NA	TRBV30	TRBD1	16	TRBJ2-6	CAWSWTGASGANVLTF	TGTGCCTGGAGTTGGACAGGGGCCTCTGGGGCCAACGTCCTGACTTTC
NA	TRBV11-2	TRBD2	14	TRBJ2-1	CASNLVGGLDEQFF	TGTGCCAGCAACTTAGTGGGAGGGTTAGATGAGCAGTTCTTC
NA	TRBV9	NA	14	TRBJ2-7	CASSGTVGGHEQYF	TGTGCCAGCAGCGGTACCGTGGGGGGCCACGAGCAGTACTTC
NA	TRBV6-6	TRBD1	14	TRBJ1-2	CASSFNRGGYGYTF	TGTGCCAGCAGTTTCAACAGGGGCGGCTATGGCTACACCTTC
NA	TRBV4-1	TRBD1	16	TRBJ2-2	CASSQGLTGGTGELFF	TGCGCCAGCAGCCAAGGCCTGACAGGGGGCACCGGGGAGCTGTTTTTT
NA	TRBV27	TRBD2	15	TRBJ2-7	CASSPGTSGPHEQYF	TGTGCCAGCAGTCCTGGGACTAGCGGGCCCCACGAGCAGTACTTC
NA	TRBV27	TRBD1	14	TRBJ1-5	CASSDRGRNQPQHF	TGTGCCAGTTCCGACAGGGGGCGCAATCAGCCCCAGCATTTT
once	TRBV7-3	NA	13	TRBJ2-3	CASSRDSTDTQYF	TGTGCCAGCAGCAGGGACAGCACAGATACGCAGTATTTT
NA	TRBV18	TRBD2	16	TRBJ2-1	CASSSLAGNRYNEQFF	TGTGCCAGCTCATCGCTAGCGGGAAATAGGTACAATGAGCAGTTCTTC
NA	TRBV4-3	NA	15	TRBJ1-5	CASSQDSGGGQPQHF	TGCGCCAGCAGCCAAGATAGCGGGGGAGGACAGCCCCAGCATTTT
NA	TRBV6-1	TRBD1	14	TRBJ1-2	CASSELQGARGYTF	TGTGCCAGCAGTGAACTGCAGGGGGCGCGAGGCTACACCTTC
NA	TRBV19	NA	17	TRBJ1-1	CASSTLTQGPPTAEAFF	TGTGCCAGTAGTACACTAACACAGGGCCCCCCTACTGCTGAAGCTTTCTTT
NA	TRBV12-3/TRBV12-4	NA	13	TRBJ2-3	CASIRDSTDTQYF	TGTGCCAGCATACGGGATAGCACAGATACGCAGTATTTT
NA	TRBV6-4	NA	15	TRBJ1-2	CASSPGGSSYYGYTF	TGTGCCAGCAGCCCCGGTGGGTCCTCTTACTATGGCTACACCTTC
NA	TRBV10-3	NA	12	TRBJ2-5	CAISESGETQYF	TGTGCCATCAGTGAGTCGGGAGAGACCCAGTACTTC
NA	TRBV6-5	TRBD1	14	TRBJ1-2	CASRHLTGLGLGTF	TGTGCCAGCAGGCACCTGACAGGGTTGGGGCTCGGGACCTTC
NA	TRBV13	NA	14	TRBJ2-2	CASSKGLYTGELFF	TGTGCCAGCTCTAAGGGACTTTACACCGGGGAGCTGTTTTTT
NA	TRBV6-5	NA	15	TRBJ2-3	CASTSGEFVTDTQYF	TGTGCCAGCACCTCTGGGGAGTTTGTCACAGATACGCAGTATTTT
NA	TRBV12-5	NA	13	TRBJ1-2	CASGYRSNYGYTF	TGTGCTAGTGGTTACAGGTCCAACTATGGCTACACCTTC
NA	TRBV27	NA	14	TRBJ1-5	CASSLSLGYQPQHF	TGTGCCAGCAGTTTATCTTTGGGGTATCAGCCCCAGCATTTT
NA	TRBV7-9	NA	14	TRBJ1-2	CASSPPVMGYDYTF	TGTGCCAGCAGCCCTCCCGTTATGGGTTATGACTACACCTTC
few	TRBV10-3	NA	14	TRBJ2-7	CAISESDSSYEQYF	TGTGCCATCAGTGAGTCCGACAGCTCCTACGAGCAGTACTTC
NA	TRBV29-1	TRBD1	12	TRBJ1-4	CSVNGDREKLFF	TGCAGCGTAAATGGGGACAGAGAAAAACTGTTTTTT
NA	TRBV10-3	NA	13	TRBJ1-1	CAISGQRDTEAFF	TGTGCCATCAGTGGTCAGCGCGACACTGAAGCTTTCTTT
NA	TRBV5-1	NA	16	TRBJ2-5	CASSLEGVGEQETQYF	TGCGCCAGCAGCCTGGAGGGGGTAGGGGAACAAGAGACCCAGTACTTC
NA	TRBV5-1	NA	15	TRBJ1-6	CASSLVPEPVSPLHF	TGCGCCAGCAGCTTGGTACCTGAACCAGTTTCACCCCTCCACTTT